The rows below give T cell receptor beta chains drawn from one sample of a study of cytomegalovirus exposure and HLA in healthy donors. Profiling relied on immunoSEQ multiplex PCR, and the TCRdb table lists in-frame clones only, not all of them. The sample consists of 160,000 or so clones, over 80% of them appearing once. Sequencing was performed on PBMCs. The receptors stem from a woman younger than 30 in good health and CMV-seronegative. Both conserved end residues are part of each CDR3. The order of the fields is V gene, clone size, D gene, J gene, CDR3 protein, CDR3 DNA. D genes are given only for firm matches. Not every row has a clone size; where given, it reads once, few, many or a size class.

V: TRBV19; size: NA; D: NA; J: TRBJ1-5; CDR3: CASRRTDSGRSNQPQHF; DNA: TGTGCCAGTAGGAGGACAGACTCCGGTCGAAGCAATCAGCCCCAGCATTTT
V: TRBV6-5; size: NA; D: NA; J: TRBJ1-3; CDR3: CASSYSQYQRGNTIYF; DNA: TGTGCCAGCAGTTACTCGCAGTATCAGCGGGGGAACACCATATATTTT
V: TRBV11-3; size: NA; D: NA; J: TRBJ2-1; CDR3: CASGPPVTGYNEQFF; DNA: TGTGCCAGCGGCCCCCCCGTGACAGGCTACAATGAGCAGTTCTTC
V: TRBV6-5; size: NA; D: NA; J: TRBJ1-4; CDR3: CASSYSFSATNEKLFF; DNA: TGTGCCAGCAGTTACTCGTTCAGTGCAACTAATGAAAAACTGTTTTTT
V: TRBV5-1; size: NA; D: TRBD2; J: TRBJ2-3; CDR3: CASSSGLALTDTQYF; DNA: TGCGCCAGCAGCTCTGGACTAGCCCTCACAGATACGCAGTATTTT
V: TRBV5-4; size: once; D: TRBD1; J: TRBJ1-2; CDR3: CASSPGDRENYGYTF; DNA: TGTGCCAGCAGCCCCGGGGACAGGGAGAACTATGGCTACACCTTC
V: TRBV6-5; size: NA; D: TRBD1; J: TRBJ2-2; CDR3: CASKYRGRNTGELFF; DNA: TGTGCCAGCAAATACAGGGGGCGGAACACCGGGGAGCTGTTTTTT
V: TRBV9; size: NA; D: TRBD1; J: TRBJ2-2; CDR3: CASSPAGQGTGELFF; DNA: TGTGCCAGCAGCCCCGCGGGACAGGGGACCGGGGAGCTGTTTTTT
V: TRBV15; size: NA; D: NA; J: TRBJ1-4; CDR3: CATHRPGLNEKLFF; DNA: TGTGCCACCCATAGGCCAGGGTTAAATGAAAAACTGTTTTTT
V: TRBV5-4; size: NA; D: TRBD1; J: TRBJ1-2; CDR3: CASSLGPGQDMGYTF; DNA: TGTGCCAGCAGCTTGGGCCCGGGACAGGATATGGGCTACACCTTC
V: TRBV10-3; size: NA; D: NA; J: TRBJ1-1; CDR3: CAGRGQENTEAFF; DNA: TGTGCCGGCCGTGGGCAGGAGAACACTGAAGCTTTCTTT
V: TRBV7-9; size: NA; D: NA; J: TRBJ2-3; CDR3: CASSLFEGGDTDTQYF; DNA: TGTGCCAGCAGCTTATTCGAAGGGGGTGACACAGATACGCAGTATTTT
V: TRBV19; size: NA; D: TRBD1; J: TRBJ1-5; CDR3: CASSRQGNQPQHF; DNA: TGTGCCAGTAGTCGACAGGGAAATCAGCCCCAGCATTTT
V: TRBV27; size: NA; D: NA; J: TRBJ1-1; CDR3: CASCRGPNTEAFF; DNA: TGTGCCAGCTGCCGAGGGCCCAACACTGAAGCTTTCTTT
V: TRBV5-6; size: NA; D: TRBD1; J: TRBJ2-5; CDR3: CASSPGQGASETQYF; DNA: TGTGCCAGCAGCCCCGGACAGGGGGCTTCAGAGACCCAGTACTTC
V: TRBV19; size: once; D: NA; J: TRBJ1-6; CDR3: CASTLAGAFNSPLHF; DNA: TGTGCCAGTACCCTCGCGGGGGCTTTTAATTCACCCCTCCACTTT
V: TRBV5-8; size: NA; D: NA; J: TRBJ2-7; CDR3: CASSSGHSYEQYF; DNA: TGTGCCAGCAGCTCAGGGCACTCCTACGAGCAGTACTTC
V: TRBV6-5; size: once; D: TRBD1; J: TRBJ2-4; CDR3: CASSYSTGENIQYF; DNA: TGTGCCAGCAGTTACTCAACAGGGGAAAACATTCAGTACTTC
V: TRBV6-1; size: NA; D: NA; J: TRBJ2-7; CDR3: CATDVGELYEQYF; DNA: TGTGCCACTGATGTCGGGGAACTTTACGAGCAGTACTTC
V: TRBV27; size: NA; D: NA; J: TRBJ2-5; CDR3: CASRLRYQETQYF; DNA: TGTGCCAGCAGATTACGGTACCAAGAGACCCAGTACTTC
V: TRBV6-5; size: NA; D: NA; J: TRBJ2-5; CDR3: CAGSPQPTGTQYF; DNA: TGTGCCGGCAGTCCCCAGCCTACGGGGACCCAGTACTTC
V: TRBV5-1; size: once; D: NA; J: TRBJ2-5; CDR3: CASSLGGSGVQETQYF; DNA: TGCGCCAGCAGCTTGGGTGGGTCAGGGGTCCAAGAGACCCAGTACTTC
V: TRBV9; size: few; D: TRBD1; J: TRBJ1-3; CDR3: CASSQGQSSGNTIYF; DNA: TGTGCCAGCAGCCAGGGACAGAGCTCTGGAAACACCATATATTTT
V: TRBV5-6; size: NA; D: NA; J: TRBJ1-4; CDR3: CASSWGVHEKLFF; DNA: TGTGCCAGCAGCTGGGGGGTTCATGAAAAACTGTTTTTT
V: TRBV6-1; size: NA; D: TRBD1; J: TRBJ1-2; CDR3: CASRKAGGYGYTF; DNA: TGTGCCAGCCGCAAGGCAGGGGGCTATGGCTACACCTTC
V: TRBV19; size: few; D: TRBD1; J: TRBJ1-5; CDR3: CASTFGTGGSNQPQHF; DNA: TGTGCCAGTACCTTCGGGACAGGGGGTAGCAATCAGCCCCAGCATTTT
V: TRBV5-1; size: once; D: NA; J: TRBJ1-3; CDR3: CASSLEGGGGNTIYF; DNA: TGCGCCAGCAGCTTGGAGGGAGGAGGTGGAAACACCATATATTTT
V: TRBV5-4; size: NA; D: NA; J: TRBJ1-1; CDR3: CASSLERSSEAFF; DNA: TGTGCCAGCAGCTTGGAGAGGAGCTCTGAAGCTTTCTTT
V: TRBV9; size: NA; D: NA; J: TRBJ2-2; CDR3: CASSVGVARTGELFF; DNA: TGTGCCAGCAGCGTAGGGGTAGCCCGCACCGGGGAGCTGTTTTTT
V: TRBV27; size: few; D: NA; J: TRBJ1-6; CDR3: CASSLRGLGRVSSPLHF; DNA: TGTGCCAGCAGTTTACGCGGACTGGGGAGGGTTAGTTCACCCCTCCACTTT
V: TRBV19; size: NA; D: NA; J: TRBJ1-2; CDR3: CASSGDGTTYSGYTF; DNA: TGTGCCAGTAGCGGGGACGGGACAACTTATAGCGGCTACACCTTC